Below are 28 T cell receptor beta chains sequenced from a single sample in a study of regulatory T cells. Overall study findings and caveats: In CD3G-deficient patients, conventional CD4+ T cells were enriched for hydrophobic CDR3 residues at positions 6 and 7.

Their antigen targets remain unknown. Primers: 52 TRBV forward and 13 TRBJ reverse. Libraries were prepared by immunoSEQ multiplex PCR; TCRdb keeps only in-frame clonotypes and omits some of them. The table has about 35,000 clones, 75% to 90% seen once; the top ten hold approximately 2.3%. The sequencing input was conventional CD4+ T cells sorted from blood. All receptors derive from a person under 35 with CD3G deficiency.

This rearrangement joins TRBV18 to TRBJ2-7, with unresolved D. V lost 4 bases, J lost 5 bases, and 18 bases lay in between. The germline V gene has CDR1 KGHSH and CDR2 LQKENI. There are 15 residues in the CDR3. The CDR3 sequence: CASSQGLGSTDEQYF. DNA of the CDR3: TGTGCCAGCTCACAGGGTCTAGGATCAACCGACGAGCAGTACTTC.

The chain carries TRBV7-9 and TRBJ2-3; D not certain. The CDR3 spans 14 residues. CDR1 and CDR2 from the germline V gene are SEHNR and FQNEAQ (reference sequence). The V end lost 8 bases, the J end lost 0 bases, and 12 bases lay between the germline ends. CDR3 coding DNA: TGTGCCAGCGGAAGACTCACCAGCACAGATACGCAGTATTTT. Its translation: CASGRLTSTDTQYF.

The V and J genes are TRBV6-1 and TRBJ1-1; a possible D gene is TRBD1 (6 bases). The CDR3 consists of 15 residues. Trimming left V 8 bases short and J 8 bases short, with 24 bases between. Germline V CDR1 and CDR2: MNHNS, SASEGT. The CDR3 reads CASRRTGTDRGEAFF. CDR3 DNA sequence: TGTGCCAGCCGACGAACAGGGACCGACCGGGGGGAAGCTTTCTTT.

This chain links TRBV7-9 with TRBJ2-2; no clear D. The germline V gene has CDR1 SEHNR and CDR2 FQNEAQ (reference sequence). CDR3 length: 15 residues. The V and J ends lost 3 bases and 6 bases respectively, with 14 bases between them. This CDR3 reads CASSLNHPGPGELFF. In DNA form, the CDR3 reads TGTGCCAGCAGCTTGAACCACCCCGGACCCGGGGAGCTGTTTTTT.

This clone was seen once. CDR3 sequence: CASSPAGPRDYGYTF. For the CDR3, the DNA is TGTGCCAGCAGTCCCGCAGGGCCCCGGGACTATGGCTACACCTTC. The chain combines TRBV11-2 with TRBJ1-2; the D gene is possibly TRBD1 (5 bases). The CDR3 consists of 15 residues. Germline V gene sequence: CDR1 SGHAT, CDR2 FQNNGV. Trimming cost V 6 bases and J 3 bases, with 17 bases left between them.

The chain combines TRBV27 with TRBJ1-1; D ambiguous. Trimming shortened V by 4 bases and J by 7 bases, and 13 bases separated the two germline ends. CDR3 size: 13 residues. Looked up from germline, CDR1 is MNHEY and CDR2 is SMNVEV (reference sequence). The DNA for the CDR3 is TGTGCCAGCAGTTCAAAAGACCCCGGTGAAGCTTTCTTT. Amino acids: CASSSKDPGEAFF.

The CDR3 spells CASSSTGQLHTEAFF. CDR3 DNA: TGCGCCAGCAGCTCAACGGGACAGTTACACACTGAAGCTTTCTTT. This chain joins TRBV5-1 and TRBJ1-1; the match to TRBD1 covers 7 bases. Trimming removed 3 bases from V and 3 bases from J; junction bases left unmatched: 8. The CDR3 is 15 residues long. Germline CDR1 SGHRS, CDR2 YFSETQ.

The chain recombines TRBV19 with TRBJ2-5; D remains unclear. The CDR3 is 13 residues long. V was shortened by 5 bases and J by 9 bases, with 16 bases between the two germline ends. The germline V gene has CDR1 LNHDA and CDR2 SQIVND (reference sequence). The CDR3 spells CASSWTVRSPQYF. The DNA for the CDR3 is TGTGCCAGTAGTTGGACGGTTCGGAGTCCCCAGTACTTC.

This clone was seen once. This sample also contains other DNA sequences that code for the same CDR3. The rearrangement joins TRBV5-1 to TRBJ2-1; 7 bases are shared with TRBD2. V gave up 3 bases and J gave up 3 bases; unmatched junction bases: 9. Germline assignment: CDR1 SGHRS and CDR2 YFSETQ. The CDR3 loop spans 16 amino acids. As DNA, the CDR3 is TGCGCCAGCAGCTCCGGGGGTGGCGGGAGCTACAATGAGCAGTTCTTC. Translating it yields CASSSGGGGSYNEQFF.

This clone was recorded once. The V gene is TRBV5-1, the J gene TRBJ2-6; no firm D call. The ends were cut back, 0 bases at V and 0 bases at J, with 10 bases in the middle. Germline V gene sequence: CDR1 SGHRS, CDR2 YFSETQ. This CDR3 is 17 amino acids long. CDR3 nucleotide sequence: TGCGCCAGCAGCTTGGGTAACAGTCCCTCTGGGGCCAACGTCCTGACTTTC. This codes for CASSLGNSPSGANVLTF.

This sequence joins TRBV18 and TRBJ2-7; 10 bases align to TRBD1. V was clipped by 2 bases and J by 6 bases; unmatched bases: 10. This CDR3 contains 16 residues. The germline V gene has CDR1 KGHSH and CDR2 LQKENI. CDR3 amino acids: CASSPFPDRGFIEQYF. CDR3 in DNA: TGTGCCAGCTCACCATTTCCGGACAGGGGGTTCATCGAGCAGTACTTC. Together with reference TRBV18 and TRBJ2-7, the CDR3 gives the full variable domain: NAGVMQNPRHLVRRRGQEARLRCSPMKGHSHVYWYRQLPEEGLKFMVYLQKENIIDESGMPKERFSAEFPKEGPSILRIQQVVRGDSAAYFCASSPFPDRGFIEQYFGPGTRLTVT.

The rearrangement joins TRBV5-6 to TRBJ1-2, with 8 bases identical to TRBD1. The CDR3 spans 15 residues. V gave up 2 bases and J gave up 4 bases; unmatched junction bases: 7. Germline CDR1 is SGHDT and CDR2 is YYEEEE. In nucleotides, the CDR3 is TGTGCCAGCAGCTTCCGGACAGGGATTCTCTATGGCTACACCTTC. It yields the protein CASSFRTGILYGYTF. The full variable domain, in which reference TRBV5-6 and TRBJ1-2 provide the parts outside the CDR3, is DAGVTQSPTHLIKTRGQQVTLRCSPKSGHDTVSWYQQALGQGPQFIFQYYEEEERQRGNFPDRFSGHQFPNYSSELNVNALLLGDSALYLCASSFRTGILYGYTFGSGTRLTVV.

The chain carries TRBV7-9 and TRBJ2-1; no clear D. Looked up from germline, CDR1 is SEHNR and CDR2 is FQNEAQ (reference sequence). Deletions cut 1 base from V and 5 bases from J, with 9 bases between. This CDR3 is 14 amino acids long. CDR3 nucleotide sequence: TGTGCCAGCAGCTTAGGGACGCCTAACAATGAGCAGTTCTTC. As protein: CASSLGTPNNEQFF.

DNA of the CDR3: TGTGCCTCGCGGCCCAGTAGCGGGAGGGGAGAGCAGTTCTTC. It translates to CASRPSSGRGEQFF. The genes are TRBV7-8 and TRBJ2-1; TRBD2 aligns across 11 bases. J gave up 10 bases and V 11 bases, and 13 bases lay outside the gene matches. The CDR3 totals 14 residues. Germline V gives CDR1 SGHVS, CDR2 FQNEAQ.

The J gene is TRBJ1-2, the V gene TRBV19; TRBD1 is a possible D gene (5 bases). This CDR3 comprises 14 residues. The V end was cut by 5 bases, the J end by 8 bases, with 18 bases between. Germline V CDR1 and CDR2: LNHDA, SQIVND (reference sequence). This CDR3 is CASSARTWGFGYTF. The CDR3 nucleotides read TGTGCCAGTAGTGCCCGGACGTGGGGGTTCGGCTACACCTTC. Complete variable domain (other parts from reference TRBV19 and TRBJ1-2): DGGITQSPKYLFRKEGQNVTLSCEQNLNHDAMYWYRQDPGQGLRLIYYSQIVNDFQKGDIAEGYSVSREKKESFPLTVTSAQKNPTAFYLCASSARTWGFGYTFGSGTRLTVV.

CDR3 DNA: TGTGCCAGCAGCCTTTCGGGACAGGTGAACACTGAAGCTTTCTTT. This codes for CASSLSGQVNTEAFF. The V gene is TRBV7-9, the J gene TRBJ1-1; 8 bases are shared with TRBD1. J gave up 0 bases and V 5 bases, and 5 bases lay outside the gene matches. This CDR3 has 15 amino acids. The V gene's germline CDR1 is SEHNR and CDR2 FQNEAQ (reference sequence).

The CDR3 sequence is CASSNERGGTQFF. The CDR3 nucleotides are TGTGCCAGTAGTAACGAGCGGGGGGGGACGCAGTTCTTC. The rearrangement links TRBV19 to TRBJ2-1, with 10 bases fitting TRBD2. CDR1 and CDR2 (germline): LNHDA, SQIVND (reference sequence). J was trimmed by 12 bases and V by 4 bases; bases with no gene match: 6. The CDR3 is 13 amino acids.

The chain employs TRBV6-5 and TRBJ2-2, with 9 bases identical to TRBD1. Per the germline V gene, CDR1 is MNHEY and CDR2 is SVGAGI. Trimming at V came to 8 bases and at J to 6 bases, leaving 4 bases not matched to a gene. CDR3 length: 13 residues. CDR3 protein: CASGQGISGELFF. The DNA of the CDR3 is TGTGCCAGCGGACAGGGGATATCCGGGGAGCTGTTTTTT.

The chain uses TRBV18 and TRBJ2-2; the D is unclear. Germline CDR1 KGHSH, CDR2 LQKENI. This CDR3 contains 13 residues. V shed 2 bases and J shed 6 bases, with 7 bases lying between them. CDR3 loop: CASSPVVSGELFF. CDR3 coding DNA: TGTGCCAGCTCACCAGTCGTATCCGGGGAGCTGTTTTTT.

The chain has TRBV5-1 and TRBJ2-5; 7 bases fit TRBD2. CDR1 and CDR2 from the germline V gene are SGHRS and YFSETQ. The junction had 9 bases not matched to a gene; V was cut back by 4 bases and J by 3 bases. CDR3 length: 15 residues. In DNA form, the CDR3 reads TGCGCCAGCAGCCTTTTTGGGGCGGGAGAAGAGACCCAGTACTTC. Its protein product is CASSLFGAGEETQYF.

This clone has only one observation. The chain couples TRBV5-1 to TRBJ2-3; possible D gene TRBD2, 5 bases. V was trimmed by 1 base and J by 2 bases, leaving 11 bases between them. CDR3 length: 15 amino acids. Per germline, CDR1 SGHRS and CDR2 YFSETQ. The DNA for the CDR3 is TGCGCCAGCAGCTTGCGGGGATTTATCACAGATACGCAGTATTTT. This sequence encodes CASSLRGFITDTQYF.

This clone has just one count. The chain uses TRBV11-1 and TRBJ2-4; no definite D call. Germline V CDR1 and CDR2: SGHAT, FQDESV (reference sequence). This CDR3 contains 13 residues. V was clipped by 5 bases and J by 6 bases, with 11 bases between them. CDR3 bases: TGTGCCAGCAGCCCGCGGACGGGAAACATTCAGTACTTC. Its protein product is CASSPRTGNIQYF.

The V call is TRBV28, the J call TRBJ1-5, with TRBD1 as a possible D gene (6 bases). The CDR3 runs to 15 residues. V dropped 3 bases and J dropped 6 bases, with 15 bases sitting between them. Germline values: CDR1 MDHEN, CDR2 SYDVKM. CDR3 bases: TGTGCCAGCAGTTTCACCGGGACCAGGGGTCAGCCCCAGCATTTT. It encodes CASSFTGTRGQPQHF.

The chain recombines TRBV28 with TRBJ2-1, with 11 bases fitting TRBD2. Germline lookup yields CDR1 MDHEN and CDR2 SYDVKM. V was clipped by 8 bases and J by 11 bases; unmatched bases: 8. The CDR3 consists of 13 residues. The CDR3 loop is CASSTSGTPKQFF. The CDR3, as DNA: TGTGCCAGCTCGACTAGCGGGACCCCGAAGCAGTTCTTC.

The sample holds one count of this clone. The rearrangement links TRBV28 to TRBJ1-2, with 11 bases matching TRBD1. Germline V gene sequence: CDR1 MDHEN, CDR2 SYDVKM. Losses at the gene ends were 3 bases for V and 6 bases for J; bases not matched to a gene: 3. The length of the CDR3 is 14 residues. CDR3 bases: TGTGCCAGCAGTTTGGACAGGGGGCAGGATGGCTACACCTTC. It yields the protein CASSLDRGQDGYTF.

This clone was seen a single time. The chain links TRBV7-5 to TRBJ2-3; the tabulated D call, TRBD1, remains unverified against the DNA. TRBV7-5 is shown as a pseudogene. The CDR3 runs 14 residues. CDR3: CARKTGLPLDTQYF. CDR3 coding DNA: TGTGCCAGAAAGACAGGACTCCCGCTAGATACGCAGTATTTT.

The chain employs TRBV19 and TRBJ2-1; TRBD1 matches at 10 bases. The CDR3 contains 15 residues. The junction had 4 bases not matched to a gene; V was cut back by 3 bases and J by 5 bases. Looked up from germline, CDR1 is LNHDA and CDR2 is SQIVND (reference sequence). The CDR3 reads CASSIGTGANNEQFF. DNA of the CDR3: TGTGCCAGTAGTATTGGGACAGGGGCGAACAATGAGCAGTTCTTC.

The chain uses TRBV7-9 and TRBJ2-1; no firm D call. The CDR3 has 11 residues. Trimming left V 1 base short and J 8 bases short, with 3 bases between. Germline V CDR1 and CDR2: SEHNR, FQNEAQ (reference sequence). Here the CDR3 reads CASSLGDEQFF. CDR3 bases: TGTGCCAGCAGCTTAGGTGATGAGCAGTTCTTC.